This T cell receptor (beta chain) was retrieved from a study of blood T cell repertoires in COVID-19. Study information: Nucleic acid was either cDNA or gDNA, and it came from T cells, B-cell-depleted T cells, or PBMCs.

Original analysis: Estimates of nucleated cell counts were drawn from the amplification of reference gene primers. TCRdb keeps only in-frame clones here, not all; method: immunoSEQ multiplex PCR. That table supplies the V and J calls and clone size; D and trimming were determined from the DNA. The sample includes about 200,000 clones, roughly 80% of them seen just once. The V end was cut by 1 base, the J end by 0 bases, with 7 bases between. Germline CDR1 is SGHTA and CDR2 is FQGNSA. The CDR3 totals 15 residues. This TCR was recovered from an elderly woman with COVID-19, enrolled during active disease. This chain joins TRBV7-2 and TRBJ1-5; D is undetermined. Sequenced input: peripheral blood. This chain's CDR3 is CASSLGLNSNQPQHF. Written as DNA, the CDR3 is TGTGCCAGCAGCTTAGGGCTGAATAGCAATCAGCCCCAGCATTTT.